Listed below are T cell receptor beta chains from one sample, sequenced in a study of T cells in narcolepsy. The protocol was immunoSEQ multiplex PCR, while the TCRdb copy is restricted to in-frame clones and leaves out a portion. This sample has some 8,000 clones, with 61% found just once. Sequencing was done on a sample of CD45RA- memory CD8+ T cells from PBMCs. Receptors were obtained from a human donor with narcolepsy. The CDR3 runs from the conserved cysteine through the conserved F or W. D genes are given only for firm matches. Expanded clones get a size class; other rows say once, few or many, or leave the size out.

clone_size: -
v_call: TRBV2
d_call: -
j_call: TRBJ2-3
cdr3_nt: TGTGCCAGCAGTGAAGAGAGGCTATACACAGATACGCAGTATTTT
cdr3_aa: CASSEERLYTDTQYF

clone_size: -
v_call: TRBV10-3
d_call: TRBD2
j_call: TRBJ2-1
cdr3_nt: TGTGCCATCGGGGGGGTGGAGTACAATGAGCAGTTCTTC
cdr3_aa: CAIGGVEYNEQFF

clone_size: -
v_call: TRBV9
d_call: TRBD1
j_call: TRBJ2-7
cdr3_nt: TGTGCCAGCAGCGTAGATGGGACAGGGCTTTTCTACGAGCAGTACTTC
cdr3_aa: CASSVDGTGLFYEQYF

clone_size: few
v_call: TRBV4-3
d_call: -
j_call: TRBJ2-1
cdr3_nt: TGCGCCAGCAGCCAAGATATCGGCAGGCAGTACAATGAGCAGTTCTTC
cdr3_aa: CASSQDIGRQYNEQFF

clone_size: -
v_call: TRBV6-1
d_call: -
j_call: TRBJ2-7
cdr3_nt: TGTGCCAGCAGTGAAGCGGCAGTCCTCGAGCAGTACTTC
cdr3_aa: CASSEAAVLEQYF

clone_size: -
v_call: TRBV2
d_call: TRBD1
j_call: TRBJ2-7
cdr3_nt: TGTGCCAGCAGTGAGGGCAGGGGGCAGGAGCAGTACTTC
cdr3_aa: CASSEGRGQEQYF

clone_size: few
v_call: TRBV5-6
d_call: -
j_call: TRBJ2-1
cdr3_nt: TGTGCCAGCAGCATTCTGAACAATGAGCAGTTCTTC
cdr3_aa: CASSILNNEQFF

clone_size: once
v_call: TRBV4-1
d_call: TRBD1
j_call: TRBJ1-2
cdr3_nt: TGCGCCAGCAGCCCCCGGACAGGCTATGGCTACACCTTC
cdr3_aa: CASSPRTGYGYTF

clone_size: -
v_call: TRBV4-2
d_call: TRBD2
j_call: TRBJ2-3
cdr3_nt: TGTGCCAGCAGCCAAGAACGGCTAGCGGGTGGTGATACGCAGTATTTT
cdr3_aa: CASSQERLAGGDTQYF

clone_size: once
v_call: TRBV6-6
d_call: -
j_call: TRBJ2-7
cdr3_nt: TGTGCCAGCTCTCACGAGACCTCCTACGAGCAGTACTTC
cdr3_aa: CASSHETSYEQYF

clone_size: -
v_call: TRBV6-1
d_call: -
j_call: TRBJ2-3
cdr3_nt: TGTGCCAGCAGTGAAACCTGGGGTGGAGATACGCAGTATTTT
cdr3_aa: CASSETWGGDTQYF

clone_size: -
v_call: TRBV5-1
d_call: -
j_call: TRBJ2-5
cdr3_nt: TGCGCCAGCAGCCGCCCGTGGGAGACCCAGTACTTC
cdr3_aa: CASSRPWETQYF

clone_size: -
v_call: TRBV11-2
d_call: TRBD2
j_call: TRBJ2-3
cdr3_nt: TGTGCCAGCAGCTTGGGGGCGGGGGGCCACACAGATACGCAGTATTTT
cdr3_aa: CASSLGAGGHTDTQYF

clone_size: -
v_call: TRBV27
d_call: TRBD2
j_call: TRBJ2-5
cdr3_nt: TGTGCCAGCAGGCCACTAGCGGGGGGGCAAGAGACCCAGTACTTC
cdr3_aa: CASRPLAGGQETQYF

clone_size: -
v_call: TRBV28
d_call: -
j_call: TRBJ2-5
cdr3_nt: TGTGCCAGCAGTTTGCAGAATCAAGAGACCCAGTACTTC
cdr3_aa: CASSLQNQETQYF

clone_size: few
v_call: TRBV7-9
d_call: TRBD2
j_call: TRBJ2-7
cdr3_nt: TGTGCCAGCAGCACGGGAGGCTACGAGCAGTACTTC
cdr3_aa: CASSTGGYEQYF

clone_size: -
v_call: TRBV7-6
d_call: -
j_call: TRBJ1-1
cdr3_nt: TGTGCCAGCAGCTTAAACCACCGTGTTCATGAAGCTTTCTTT
cdr3_aa: CASSLNHRVHEAFF

clone_size: -
v_call: TRBV5-1
d_call: TRBD1
j_call: TRBJ2-7
cdr3_nt: TGCGCCAGCAGCTTGGAGGGACAGGGATACGAGCAGTACTTC
cdr3_aa: CASSLEGQGYEQYF

clone_size: few
v_call: TRBV9
d_call: TRBD1
j_call: TRBJ2-2
cdr3_nt: TGTGCCAGCCGAATGGGACAGCATAGCGGGGAGCTGTTTTTT
cdr3_aa: CASRMGQHSGELFF

clone_size: -
v_call: TRBV27
d_call: TRBD1
j_call: TRBJ2-7
cdr3_nt: TGTGCCAGCAGTTCCGGGGACAGGGCCTACGAGCAGTACTTC
cdr3_aa: CASSSGDRAYEQYF

clone_size: -
v_call: TRBV11-3
d_call: -
j_call: TRBJ2-1
cdr3_nt: TGTGCCAGCAGCCAAAACCTAGCCCGGAATGAGCAGTTCTTC
cdr3_aa: CASSQNLARNEQFF

clone_size: -
v_call: TRBV29-1
d_call: -
j_call: TRBJ1-5
cdr3_nt: TGCAGCGTTCCTTGGGACGTAGGGAGAGGTTTCCAGCCCCAGCATTTT
cdr3_aa: CSVPWDVGRGFQPQHF

clone_size: -
v_call: TRBV25-1
d_call: -
j_call: TRBJ2-3
cdr3_nt: TGTGCCAGCAGTGACGCGGGGCTTAACACAGATACGCAGTATTTT
cdr3_aa: CASSDAGLNTDTQYF

clone_size: -
v_call: TRBV27
d_call: -
j_call: TRBJ2-3
cdr3_nt: TGTGCCAGCAGTTTAGCGGTGTGTATCGAGATACAGCAGTATTTT
cdr3_aa: CASSLAVCIEIQQYF

clone_size: few
v_call: TRBV4-2
d_call: -
j_call: TRBJ1-1
cdr3_nt: TGTGCCAGCAGCCAAGATGGGGCGGGAGAGGACACTGAAGCTTTCTTT
cdr3_aa: CASSQDGAGEDTEAFF

clone_size: -
v_call: TRBV27
d_call: -
j_call: TRBJ1-1
cdr3_nt: TGTGCCAGCTCTTTAGGGCGGGTGGACACTGAAGCTTTCTTT
cdr3_aa: CASSLGRVDTEAFF

clone_size: -
v_call: TRBV4-3
d_call: -
j_call: TRBJ2-7
cdr3_nt: TGCGCCAGCAGCGATGGCCGAGAGCAGTACTTC
cdr3_aa: CASSDGREQYF

clone_size: -
v_call: TRBV19
d_call: -
j_call: TRBJ2-1
cdr3_nt: TGTGCCAGTAGCCCGGCCCAGGGGGGTAGCGATGAGCAGTTCTTC
cdr3_aa: CASSPAQGGSDEQFF

clone_size: -
v_call: TRBV9
d_call: -
j_call: TRBJ1-3
cdr3_nt: TGTGCCAGCAGCCCAGGGACTGACTACCCTGGAAACACCATATATTTT
cdr3_aa: CASSPGTDYPGNTIYF

clone_size: -
v_call: TRBV5-1
d_call: TRBD2
j_call: TRBJ2-1
cdr3_nt: TGCGCCAGCAGCCCCGGACTAGCGGGGGCGGATGAGCAGTTCTTC
cdr3_aa: CASSPGLAGADEQFF

clone_size: -
v_call: TRBV4-3
d_call: TRBD2
j_call: TRBJ2-1
cdr3_nt: TGCGCCAGCAGCCAAGATCCGGGTCCCGGCGGGGGGACCTCCCATGAGCAGTTCTTC
cdr3_aa: CASSQDPGPGGGTSHEQFF

clone_size: -
v_call: TRBV6-4
d_call: -
j_call: TRBJ2-1
cdr3_nt: TGTGCCAGCAGCACTGGAGGGGAAGCATACAACAATGAGCAGTTCTTC
cdr3_aa: CASSTGGEAYNNEQFF

clone_size: few
v_call: TRBV29-1
d_call: -
j_call: TRBJ2-3
cdr3_nt: TGCAGCGTTGAAGATATGCAGGGGATTGCCACAGATACGCAGTATTTT
cdr3_aa: CSVEDMQGIATDTQYF

clone_size: -
v_call: TRBV4-1
d_call: -
j_call: TRBJ1-1
cdr3_nt: TGCGCCAGCAGCCCATTTTTAGGTTGGAACACTGAAGCTTTCTTT
cdr3_aa: CASSPFLGWNTEAFF

clone_size: -
v_call: TRBV7-8
d_call: -
j_call: TRBJ1-5
cdr3_nt: TGTGCCAGCAGCTTAGAGGTCAATGGCAATCAGCCCCAGCATTTT
cdr3_aa: CASSLEVNGNQPQHF